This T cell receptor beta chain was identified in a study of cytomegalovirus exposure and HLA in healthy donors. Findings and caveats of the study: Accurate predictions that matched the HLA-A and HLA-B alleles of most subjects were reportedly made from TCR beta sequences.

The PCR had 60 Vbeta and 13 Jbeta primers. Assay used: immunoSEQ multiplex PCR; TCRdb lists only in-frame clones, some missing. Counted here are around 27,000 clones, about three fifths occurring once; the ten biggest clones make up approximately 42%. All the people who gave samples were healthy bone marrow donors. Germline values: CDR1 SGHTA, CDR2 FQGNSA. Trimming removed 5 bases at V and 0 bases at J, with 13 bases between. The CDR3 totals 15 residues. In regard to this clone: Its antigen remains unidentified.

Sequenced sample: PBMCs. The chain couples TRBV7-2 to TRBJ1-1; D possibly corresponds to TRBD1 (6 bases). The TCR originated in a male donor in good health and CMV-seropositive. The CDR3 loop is CASSPQGQMNTEAFF. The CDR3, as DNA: TGTGCCAGCAGCCCCCAAGGACAGATGAACACTGAAGCTTTCTTT.